The 18 T cell receptor beta chains below were found in one sample sequenced in a study of T cells in women clearing cervical HPV infection. TCRdb's copy holds only in-frame clones and misses some; the assay was immunoSEQ multiplex PCR. The specimen's table records under 30,000 clones. Sequenced sample: blood buffy coat. These receptors came from a woman between 18 and 70 years old with a cervical HPV16 infection that either progressed to CIN3+ or cleared (not recorded which).

Concerning this clone itself: The read gets to within 3 residues of the CDR3 end, and the germline J gene fills in the rest. The rearrangement uses TRBV7-9 and TRBJ2-4, with 10 bases identical to TRBD1. Germline lookup yields CDR1 SEHNR and CDR2 FQNEAQ (reference sequence). The CDR3 runs to 15 residues. CDR3: CASSSGQGEVYGQYF. The sequenced part of the CDR3 DNA is TGTGCCAGCAGCTCTGGACAGGGGGAGGTCTATGGT.

With respect to this clone: The CDR3 goes on 3 residues after the read ends, and that part is filled in from the germline J gene. The chain uses TRBV5-1 and TRBJ2-3, with 8 bases aligning to TRBD1. With 4 bases clipped from V and 1 base from J, the junction kept 5 bases outside the gene matches. Germline loops: CDR1 SGHRS, CDR2 YFSETQ. The CDR3 sequence is 15 residues long. This chain's CDR3 is CASSIGQGGTDTQYF. The CDR3 bases that were read are TGCGCCAGCAGCATAGGACAGGGCGGCACAGATACG.

Points on this clone: The read is 3 residues too short to cover the CDR3 end, so that end is filled in from the germline J gene. J is TRBJ1-1 and V is TRBV18; TRBD1 matches 9 bases. Germline V lookup: CDR1 KGHSH, CDR2 LQKENI. The CDR3 has 17 residues. V gave up 3 bases and J gave up 0 bases; unmatched junction bases: 8. Incomplete CDR3 DNA: TGTGCCAGCTCACCTGGGACAGGGAGACCGATGAACACTGAA. Protein: CASSPGTGRPMNTE. The entire CDR3 protein reads CASSPGTGRPMNTEAFF.

Turning to this clone: The missing CDR3 end, 3 residues past where the read stops, is filled in from the germline J gene. This chain uses TRBV20-1 with TRBJ2-3; TRBD1 might be the D (6 bases). Germline V gene sequence: CDR1 DFQATT, CDR2 SNEGSKA (reference sequence). CDR3 length equals 17 residues. The CDR3 here is CSASPRFSRTANQPQYF. The sequenced part of the CDR3 DNA is TGCAGTGCTAGCCCCCGCTTCTCTAGGACAGCAAATCAGCCG.

A remark on this clone: The DNA ends 3 residues before the CDR3 does, and the rest of the CDR3 is filled in from the germline J gene. This chain links TRBV6-2 or TRBV6-3 with TRBJ2-1; D is perhaps TRBD1 (6 bases). Trimming removed 2 bases at V and 5 bases at J, with 16 bases between. CDR3 length: 16 residues. Germline lookup yields CDR1 MNHEY and CDR2 SVGEGT. The part of the CDR3 DNA that was read is TGTGCCAGCAGTTACCCTAGCTGGGGGCACAACAATGAG. It codes for CASSYPSWGHNNE. The CDR3, in full, reads CASSYPSWGHNNEQFF.

Worth noting for this clone: The CDR3 extends 3 residues past the end of the read, so its final part is completed from the germline J gene. The chain uses TRBV5-1 and TRBJ2-2; maybe TRBD2 (6 bases). In germline, CDR1 is SGHRS, CDR2 YFSETQ. CDR3 size: 14 residues. CDR3 DNA, as far as it was read: TGCGCCAGCAGCTTCGGAGGGTTTAGTGGAAAG. It encodes CASSFGGFSGK. The whole CDR3 region reads CASSFGGFSGKLFF.

Comment on this clone: The read terminates 3 residues before the CDR3 end, so the remaining end is supplied by the germline J gene. Other DNA sequences in this specimen translate into the identical CDR3. The chain is built from TRBV2 and TRBJ1-6; D is uncertain. Trimming stripped 4 bases from V and 0 bases from J, with 13 bases between. The CDR3 is 17 residues long. Germline V gene data show CDR1 as SNHLY and CDR2 as FYNNEI. The CDR3 sequence is CASSAGRASSYNSPLHF. CDR3 DNA (partial): TGTGCCAGCAGTGCTGGGCGGGCGAGCTCCTATAATTCACCC.

Comments on this clone: The read falls 3 residues short of the CDR3 end, and the missing part is taken from the germline J gene. The genes are TRBV2 and TRBJ2-3; 11 positions match TRBD2. Germline V gene data show CDR1 as SNHLY and CDR2 as FYNNEI. The CDR3 covers 14 residues. CDR3 loop: CASTELAGVKTQYF. The covered CDR3 bases are TGTGCCAGCACAGAACTAGCGGGAGTAAAGACG.

Of note for this clone: Read data end 3 residues before the CDR3 end; the end is taken from the germline J gene. This chain links TRBV2 with TRBJ1-5, with TRBD1 as a possible D gene (5 bases). The V gene lost 6 bases and the J gene lost 0 bases, with 12 bases spanning the gap. This CDR3 is 15 amino acids long. CDR1 is SNHLY and CDR2 is FYNNEI in the germline V gene. The CDR3 DNA, read in part, is TGTGCCAGCAGCGGACACGCAAATAGCAATCAGCCC. Amino acids: CASSGHANSNQP. The complete CDR3 sequence is CASSGHANSNQPQHF.

Turning to this clone: The CDR3 end falls 3 residues outside the read, so it is completed with the germline J gene. The V gene is TRBV7-3, the J gene TRBJ2-2; 8 bases line up with TRBD1. The germline V gene encodes CDR1 SGHTA and CDR2 FQGTGA. CDR3 size: 13 residues. Partial CDR3 DNA: TGTGCCAGCAGCTTAAACAGGGGGGAAAAG. This codes for CASSLNRGEK. The whole CDR3 reads CASSLNRGEKLFF.

In the case of this clone: With the read ending 3 residues before the CDR3 end, the germline J gene is used to fill in that end. This chain uses TRBV18 with TRBJ1-2; D possibly corresponds to TRBD1 (5 bases). Germline values: CDR1 KGHSH, CDR2 LQKENI. The CDR3 is 16 residues long. The CDR3 here is CASSPLPGTSFYDYTF. Incomplete CDR3 DNA: TGTGCCAGCTCACCACTTCCCGGGACTAGCTTCTACGAC.

A remark on this clone: Compared with germline, one end of the junction differs, possibly owing to a read error. Sequencing ends 3 residues short of the CDR3 end; the germline J gene provides the rest. Additional DNA sequences in this sample encode the identical CDR3. The V and J genes are TRBV30 and TRBJ1-3; D possibly corresponds to TRBD1 (6 bases). This CDR3 contains 14 residues. Germline loops: CDR1 GTSNPN, CDR2 SVGIG (reference sequence). CDR3 DNA (partial): TGTGCCTTGGGCCAGGGGTTCTCTGGAAACACA. This gives the protein CALGQGFSGNT. In full, the CDR3 reads CALGQGFSGNTIYF.

Comments on this clone: The read halts 3 residues ahead of the CDR3 end, with the missing end drawn from the germline J gene. The rearrangement links TRBV6-2 or TRBV6-3 to TRBJ1-5; D is perhaps TRBD1 (5 bases). CDR1 and CDR2 from the germline V gene are MNHEY and SVGEGT. Trimming took off 2 bases at V and 5 bases at J, with 7 bases between the two ends. This CDR3 spans 13 amino acids. Incomplete CDR3 DNA: TGTGCCAGCAGTTACATAGGGGATCAGCCC. Translation: CASSYIGDQP. The full CDR3 protein reads CASSYIGDQPQHF.

As to this clone: The sequenced fragment ends 3 residues before the CDR3 boundary, so the rest is inferred from the germline J gene. This chain connects TRBV19 to TRBJ1-5; TRBD1 aligns across 7 bases. This CDR3 is built from 13 residues. Trimming took 11 bases from V and 6 from J; bases not matched to a gene: 10. The germline V gene encodes CDR1 LNHDA and CDR2 SQIVND (reference sequence). CDR3 residues: CALHTGDGQPQHF. The covered CDR3 bases are TGTGCCCTACATACAGGGGATGGTCAGCCC.

As for this clone: Read data end 3 residues before the CDR3 end; the end is taken from the germline J gene. This chain joins TRBV30 and TRBJ2-7, with D possibly being TRBD2 (5 bases). Germline V CDR1 and CDR2: GTSNPN, SVGIG (reference sequence). The germline V and J ends were trimmed by 0 bases and 2 bases, with 8 bases remaining between them. CDR3 length: 13 amino acids. CDR3 loop: CAWSVAVTYEQYF. CDR3 DNA (partial): TGTGCCTGGAGTGTAGCGGTGACCTACGAG.

A word on this clone: The read ends 3 residues shy of where the CDR3 ends; the end is completed using the germline J gene. The chain is built from TRBV20-1 and TRBJ2-1, with 16 bases identical to TRBD2. Germline values: CDR1 DFQATT, CDR2 SNEGSKA (reference sequence). The length of the CDR3 is 17 residues. The junction had 9 bases not matched to a gene; V was cut back by 4 bases and J by 6 bases. CDR3 residues: CSAKSPGLAGGGNEQFF. The covered CDR3 bases are TGCAGTGCTAAATCACCGGGACTAGCGGGAGGGGGCAATGAG.

A note on this clone: From the germline J gene comes the end of the CDR3, since the read stops 3 residues before it. The rearrangement joins TRBV20-1 to TRBJ2-3; 14 positions agree with TRBD2. Germline trimming cut 5 bases from V and 0 bases from J; bases unmatched to any gene: 13. Germline assignment: CDR1 DFQATT and CDR2 SNEGSKA (reference sequence). The CDR3 is made up of 19 amino acids. CDR3 protein: CSALTIRLAGGPSTDTQYF. The sequenced part of the CDR3 DNA is TGCAGTGCTCTCACCATCAGACTAGCGGGGGGGCCAAGCACAGATACG.

On this clone: The read stops 3 residues short of the end of the CDR3; the missing end is completed from the germline J gene. The chain employs TRBV5-1 and TRBJ2-3; 9 bases are shared with TRBD2. Germline CDR1 is SGHRS and CDR2 is YFSETQ. V was pared by 7 bases and J by 4 bases, with 4 bases of the junction left unmatched. The CDR3 loop spans 13 amino acids. The sequenced CDR3 bases are TGCGCCAGCTCAGCGGGGGGTTCAGATACG. This translates into CASSAGGSDT. The full CDR3 sequence reads CASSAGGSDTQYF.